This T cell receptor beta chain was recorded in a study of shared clonotypes between healthy human individuals. For the study at large: The donor group consisted of a couple of women and three men, aged 18 to 49.

With 1 base removed from V and 9 bases from J, the gap between germline ends came to 9 bases. The CDR3 is 12 residues long. The germline V gene has CDR1 SEHNR and CDR2 FQNEAQ (reference sequence). This table comes from immunoSEQ multiplex PCR, and its TCRdb copy is limited to in-frame clones, with some not included. This sample has around 2.3 million clones; approximately 94% occur once, and the top ten carry around 0.13%. V and J are TRBV7-9 and TRBJ1-1, with a possible D match to TRBD1 (5 bases). Sequencing used naive CD4+ T cells sorted from blood. Subset described: CD45RA+ positively selected. This TCR derives from a man aged 18 to 35 in good health. The CDR3 bases are TGTGCCAGCAGCTTAGTGGAGGGGAAAGCTTTCTTT. Translation gives CASSLVEGKAFF.